This T cell receptor beta chain emerged from a study of T-cell memory formation after mild COVID-19. TCRdb processed the 5' RACE reads anew with MiXCR; each CDR3 protein has one entry. The data show roughly 200,000 distinct CDR3 sequences, around 16% seen once. As concerns this clonotype: Its cognate antigen is unknown.

Broader study findings: Among contracting clones, CD4+ were mainly CM/EM and CD8+ enriched in EMRA.

Germline CDR1 reads KGHSH; CDR2 reads LQKENI. The CDR3 covers 15 residues. V shed 5 bases and J shed 5 bases, with 16 bases lying between them. The rearrangement uses TRBV18 and TRBJ2-1; D possibly uses TRBD1 or TRBD2 (5 bases each). This receptor was taken from an adult woman who had mild COVID-19 (a few samples of this study predate the infection). Cell type and time point are not known. The sequenced sample consisted of PBMCs or a T cell subset sorted from them (not recorded which). The CDR3 sequence: CASSALGTGDNEQFF. The CDR3 region has the DNA TGTGCCAGCTCAGCCCTAGGGACCGGCGACAATGAGCAGTTCTTC.